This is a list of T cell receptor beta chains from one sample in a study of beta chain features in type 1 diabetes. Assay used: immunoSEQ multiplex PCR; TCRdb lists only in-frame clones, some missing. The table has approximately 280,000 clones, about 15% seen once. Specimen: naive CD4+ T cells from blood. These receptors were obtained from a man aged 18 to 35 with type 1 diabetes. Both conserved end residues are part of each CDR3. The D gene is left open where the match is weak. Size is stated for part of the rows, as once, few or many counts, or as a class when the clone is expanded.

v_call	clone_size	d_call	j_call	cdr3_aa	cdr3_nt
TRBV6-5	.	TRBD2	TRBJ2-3	CASMGTSGGSNTQYF	TGTGCCAGCATGGGGACTAGCGGGGGGTCAAATACGCAGTATTTT
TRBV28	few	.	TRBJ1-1	CATSVNTEAFF	TGTGCCACCTCCGTGAACACTGAAGCTTTCTTT
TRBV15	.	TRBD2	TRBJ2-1	CATSRDQTSAYNEQFF	TGTGCCACCAGCAGAGATCAGACTAGCGCCTACAATGAGCAGTTCTTC
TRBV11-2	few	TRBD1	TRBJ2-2	CASSGTGMDTGELFF	TGTGCCAGCAGTGGGACAGGGATGGACACCGGGGAGCTGTTTTTT
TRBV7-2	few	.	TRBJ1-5	CASSLLSGGSNQPQHF	TGTGCCAGCAGCTTACTATCCGGGGGTAGCAATCAGCCCCAGCATTTT
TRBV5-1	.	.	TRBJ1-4	CASSLVGSGHIREKLFF	TGCGCCAGCAGCTTGGTTGGCTCGGGACATATCCGCGAAAAACTGTTTTTT
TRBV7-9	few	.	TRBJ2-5	CASSQQLEFQTQYF	TGTGCCAGCAGTCAACAACTAGAATTCCAGACCCAGTACTTC
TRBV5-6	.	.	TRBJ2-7	CASSFSPGTPYEQYF	TGTGCCAGCAGCTTTTCCCCGGGGACACCTTACGAGCAGTACTTC
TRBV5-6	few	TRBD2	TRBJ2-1	CASSLGYSGDNEQFF	TGTGCCAGCAGCTTGGGATATAGCGGGGACAATGAGCAGTTCTTC
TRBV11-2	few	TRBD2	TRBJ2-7	CASSLGTSGAYEQYF	TGTGCCAGCAGCTTAGGGACTAGCGGTGCCTACGAGCAGTACTTC
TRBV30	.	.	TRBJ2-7	CAWRSTGRTYEQYF	TGTGCCTGGAGGTCTACAGGCCGTACCTACGAGCAGTACTTC
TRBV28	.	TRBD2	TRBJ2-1	CASSLTSGGAGNEQFF	TGTGCCAGCAGTTTGACTAGCGGGGGGGCTGGGAATGAGCAGTTCTTC
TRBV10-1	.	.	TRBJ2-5	CASSVSAETQYF	TGCGCCAGCAGTGTGTCGGCAGAGACCCAGTACTTC
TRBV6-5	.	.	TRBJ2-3	CASMVAGTTDTQYF	TGTGCCAGCATGGTCGCGGGAACGACAGATACGCAGTATTTT
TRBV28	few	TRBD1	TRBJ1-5	CASSTGQGGQPQHF	TGTGCCAGCAGTACCGGACAGGGAGGACAACCCCAGCATTTT
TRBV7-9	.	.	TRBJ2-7	CASSSPMRRRGEQYF	TGTGCCAGCAGCTCACCAATGAGGCGTCGAGGCGAGCAGTACTTC
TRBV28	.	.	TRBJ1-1	CASSLWREAFF	TGTGCCAGCAGTTTATGGAGGGAAGCTTTCTTT
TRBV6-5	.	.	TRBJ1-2	CASSKTQGSTYGYTF	TGTGCCAGCAGCAAAACACAGGGCTCAACCTATGGCTACACCTTC
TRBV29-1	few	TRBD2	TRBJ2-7	CSVSGTNSYEQYF	TGCAGCGTGAGCGGGACTAACTCCTACGAGCAGTACTTC
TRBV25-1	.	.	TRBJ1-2	CASSESGRNGYTF	TGTGCCAGCAGTGAATCGGGTCGAAATGGCTACACCTTC
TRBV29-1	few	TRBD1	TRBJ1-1	CSVTGIMNTEAFF	TGCAGCGTGACAGGGATCATGAACACTGAAGCTTTCTTT
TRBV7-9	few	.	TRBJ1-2	CASSLVTGKYGYTF	TGTGCCAGCAGCTTAGTTACCGGGAAGTATGGCTACACCTTC
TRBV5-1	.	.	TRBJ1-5	CASSLAPLQGSNQPQHF	TGCGCCAGCAGCTTGGCCCCTTTACAGGGTAGCAATCAGCCCCAGCATTTT
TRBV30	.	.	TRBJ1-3	CAWSVASGNTIYF	TGTGCCTGGAGTGTAGCCTCTGGAAACACCATATATTTT
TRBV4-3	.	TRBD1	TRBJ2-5	CASSQTTTGGKETQYF	TGCGCCAGCAGCCAAACAACGACAGGGGGGAAAGAGACCCAGTACTTC
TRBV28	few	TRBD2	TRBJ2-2	CASSLYPSASGRANTGELFF	TGTGCCAGCAGTTTATACCCCTCGGCTAGCGGGAGGGCCAACACCGGGGAGCTGTTTTTT
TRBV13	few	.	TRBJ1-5	CASSQGGVHQPQHF	TGTGCCAGCAGCCAAGGGGGGGTACACCAGCCCCAGCATTTT
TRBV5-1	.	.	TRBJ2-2	CASSLSRTITGELFF	TGCGCCAGCAGCTTGTCTCGGACAATTACCGGGGAGCTGTTTTTT
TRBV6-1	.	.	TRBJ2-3	CASSEQPSALTDTQYF	TGTGCCAGCAGTGAGCAGCCTAGCGCCCTCACAGATACGCAGTATTTT
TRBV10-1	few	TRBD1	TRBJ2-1	CASSEGQGLEQFF	TGCGCCAGCAGTGAAGGACAGGGACTTGAGCAGTTCTTC
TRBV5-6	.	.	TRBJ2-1	CASSPGGGLYNEQFF	TGTGCCAGCAGCCCGGGCGGGGGCCTGTACAATGAGCAGTTCTTC
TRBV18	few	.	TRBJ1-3	CASSRQDPFSGNTIYF	TGTGCCAGCTCAAGACAGGACCCCTTCTCTGGAAACACCATATATTTT
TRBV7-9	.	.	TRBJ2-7	CASSFLGGYEQYF	TGTGCCAGCAGCTTCCTCGGCGGTTACGAGCAGTACTTC
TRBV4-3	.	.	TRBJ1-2	CASSPSSTHHGSRRDYGYTF	TGCGCCAGCAGCCCAAGTAGCACCCATCACGGGTCTCGCAGGGATTATGGCTACACCTTC
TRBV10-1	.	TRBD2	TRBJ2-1	CASSGAIGNEQFF	TGCGCCAGTAGCGGGGCGATAGGCAATGAGCAGTTCTTC
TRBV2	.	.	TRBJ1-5	CASVYTGKQPQHF	TGTGCCAGCGTATATACAGGGAAACAGCCCCAGCATTTT
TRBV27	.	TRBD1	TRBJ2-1	CASLLQGTGRNEQFF	TGTGCCAGCCTTCTCCAAGGGACAGGGAGGAATGAGCAGTTCTTC
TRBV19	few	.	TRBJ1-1	CASSIPSTEAFF	TGTGCCAGTAGTATTCCTTCCACTGAAGCTTTCTTT
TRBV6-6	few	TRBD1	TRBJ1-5	CASIDRGYQPQHF	TGTGCCAGCATCGACAGGGGATATCAGCCCCAGCATTTT
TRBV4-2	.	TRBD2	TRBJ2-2	CASSHPSGRAGELFF	TGTGCCAGCAGCCATCCTAGCGGGAGGGCCGGGGAGCTGTTTTTT
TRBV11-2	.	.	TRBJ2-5	CASSYSGAQETQYF	TGTGCCAGCAGCTATAGCGGAGCTCAAGAGACCCAGTACTTC
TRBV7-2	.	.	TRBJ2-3	CASSLAGASDTQYF	TGTGCCAGCAGCTTAGCGGGGGCCTCAGATACGCAGTATTTT
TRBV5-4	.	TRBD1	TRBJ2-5	CASSLDRGRGETQYF	TGTGCCAGCAGCTTGGACAGGGGAAGGGGGGAGACCCAGTACTTC
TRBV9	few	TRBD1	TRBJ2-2	CASSVEGTGVNTGELFF	TGTGCCAGCAGCGTAGAGGGGACAGGGGTTAACACCGGGGAGCTGTTTTTT
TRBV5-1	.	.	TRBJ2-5	CASSLAPGGSETQYF	TGCGCCAGCAGCTTGGCCCCAGGGGGGTCGGAGACCCAGTACTTC
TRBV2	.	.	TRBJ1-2	CASGESSYGYTF	TGTGCCAGCGGGGAGTCCAGCTATGGCTACACCTTC
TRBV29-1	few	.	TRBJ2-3	CSARDGQRTDTQYF	TGCAGCGCCCGGGACGGACAGAGAACAGATACGCAGTATTTT
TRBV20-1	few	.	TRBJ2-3	CSATQDTQYF	TGCAGTGCCACTCAAGATACGCAGTATTTT
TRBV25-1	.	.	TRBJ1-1	CASSEGVGGDNTEAFF	TGTGCCAGCAGTGAGGGGGTCGGGGGAGACAACACTGAAGCTTTCTTT
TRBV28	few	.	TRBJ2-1	CASSAVTPYNEQFF	TGTGCCAGCAGCGCCGTGACTCCCTACAATGAGCAGTTCTTC
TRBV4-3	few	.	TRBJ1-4	CASSQDRVRAPLLGEKLFF	TGCGCCAGCAGCCAAGATAGGGTCAGGGCGCCCTTGTTGGGAGAAAAACTGTTTTTT
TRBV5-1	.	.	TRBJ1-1	CASSLQGAVTEAFF	TGCGCCAGCAGCTTGCAGGGCGCGGTCACTGAAGCTTTCTTT
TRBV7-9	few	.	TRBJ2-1	CATSRERGYNEQFF	TGTGCCACCTCCCGCGAGCGCGGCTACAATGAGCAGTTCTTC